This T cell receptor beta chain was identified during a study of OX40 agonist ivuxolimab in advanced cancers. Study-wide background: Head and neck, renal cell, melanoma or hepatocellular carcinoma were the cancers that dose-escalation patients had. Two cutaneous melanoma patients and one hepatocellular carcinoma patient, three in all, had partial responses.

The germline V gene encodes CDR1 MNHEY and CDR2 SVGAGI. J was trimmed by 4 bases and V by 6 bases; bases with no gene match: 6. CDR3 length equals 13 residues. Produced via immunoSEQ multiplex PCR; TCRdb's table is partial and in-frame only. The sample yields about 80,000 clones, 85% to 95% seen once. The genes are TRBV6-5 and TRBJ2-7; 7 nucleotides line up with TRBD2. The sequence came from an adult with an advanced solid tumor such as melanoma, head and neck, liver or kidney cancer. The sample here was CD4+ or CD8+ T cells sorted from blood, taken in a trial of the OX40 agonist ivuxolimab. CDR3 DNA sequence: TGTGCCAGCAGCCGGGACTACCAATACGAGCAGTACTTC. Translating it yields CASSRDYQYEQYF.